The clone carrying this T cell receptor beta chain was seen more than once but under ten times. The data derive from a study of blood T cell repertoires in COVID-19. The repertoire was sequenced with immunoSEQ multiplex PCR; TCRdb's copy has only in-frame clones and lacks some. The sample yields more than 150,000 clones, 75% to 85% seen once. V gave up 6 bases and J gave up 4 bases; unmatched junction bases: 7. Germline CDR1 and CDR2: MNHEY and SMNVEV (reference sequence). The CDR3 contains 14 residues. The V call is TRBV27, the J call TRBJ1-2; the match to TRBD1 covers 8 bases. The sample consisted of peripheral blood. The sequence was obtained from a man between 60 and 75 years old with acute or convalescent COVID-19. Here the CDR3 DNA reads TGTGCCAGCAGGCCCCCGGGACAGGTCTATGGCTACACCTTC. Its translation is CASRPPGQVYGYTF.